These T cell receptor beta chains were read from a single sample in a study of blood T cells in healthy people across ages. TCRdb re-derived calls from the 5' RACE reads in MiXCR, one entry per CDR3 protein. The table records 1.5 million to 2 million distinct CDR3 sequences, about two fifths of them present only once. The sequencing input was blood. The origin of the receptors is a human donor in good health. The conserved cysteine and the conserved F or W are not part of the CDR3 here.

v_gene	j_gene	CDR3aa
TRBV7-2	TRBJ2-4	ASSLSRGLY
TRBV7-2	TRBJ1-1	ASSLVRSPLGAF
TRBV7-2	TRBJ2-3	AKRASGGDTQY
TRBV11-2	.	ASSAGVYYEQY
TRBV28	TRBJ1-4	ASSPRLMNEKLF
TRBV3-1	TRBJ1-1	ASSILGQGAYAF
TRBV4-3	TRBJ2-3	ASSQDAVEADTQY
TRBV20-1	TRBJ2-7	SARDPFGDRSCEQY
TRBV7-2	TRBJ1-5	ASSSRRDQPQH
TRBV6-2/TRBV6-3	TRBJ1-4	ASRRVTTNEKLF
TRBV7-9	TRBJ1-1	ASSPAWGGYEAF
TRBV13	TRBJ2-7	ASSLTNRGLAGGSYEQY
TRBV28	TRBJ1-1	ASSSARVGGTEAF
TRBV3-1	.	ASGPAPGSEQY
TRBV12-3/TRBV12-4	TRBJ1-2	ASIIPGGTGGYT
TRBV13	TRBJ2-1	ASSLGGGVREQF
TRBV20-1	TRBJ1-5	SVNRGEGQPQH
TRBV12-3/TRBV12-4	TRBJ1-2	ASSWEGGSSNYGYT
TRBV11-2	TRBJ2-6	ASSFSDSGANVLT
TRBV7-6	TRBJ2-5	ASSATGGSDQEAQY
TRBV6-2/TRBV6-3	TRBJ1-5	ASSYGWGNDQPQH
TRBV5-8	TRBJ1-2	ASSLDRRNPYGYT
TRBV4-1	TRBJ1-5	ASSQDWFQPQH
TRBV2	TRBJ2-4	ASSEALSLLSPRQY
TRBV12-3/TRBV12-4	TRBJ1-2	ASWEAIEDGYT
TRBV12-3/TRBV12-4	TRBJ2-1	ASRAYRDLTYNEQF
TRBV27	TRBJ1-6	ASSFGNRGSPLH
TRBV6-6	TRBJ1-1	ATGQGQGTDTEAF
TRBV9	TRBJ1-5	ASSGGTGHQPQH
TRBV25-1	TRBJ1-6	ASSEKGPYSYNSPLH
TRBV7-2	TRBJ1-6	ASSPRVSYNSPLH
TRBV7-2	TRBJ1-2	ASSIGQASNYGYT
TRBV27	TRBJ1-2	ASSPQQGANYGYT
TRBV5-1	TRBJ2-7	ASSFNKADRGYEQY
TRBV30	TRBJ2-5	AWSGRNEETQY
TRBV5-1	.	ASSFVGGGVYEQY
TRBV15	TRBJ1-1	ATSRDYQGFTEAF
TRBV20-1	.	SARDSAGGQETQY
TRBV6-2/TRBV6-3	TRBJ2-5	ASSFSGTGASQY
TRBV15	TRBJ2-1	ATRERGTYNEQF
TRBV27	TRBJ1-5	ASARRGASNQPQH
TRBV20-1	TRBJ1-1	SARGFTPNTEAF
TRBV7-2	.	ASSRVSGYEQY
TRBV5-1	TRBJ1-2	ASSSRLTGGGGYT
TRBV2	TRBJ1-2	ASSEGSYSYGYT
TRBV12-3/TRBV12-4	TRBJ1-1	ASSLARTGGTEAF
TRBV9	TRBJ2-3	ASSAIRGTDTQY